The 31 T cell receptor beta chains in this list originate from one sample, sequenced in a study of cytomegalovirus exposure and HLA in healthy donors. The PCR made use of 60 Vbeta and 13 Jbeta primers. Only in-frame clones appear in the TCRdb table, and some are missing; sequencing was by immunoSEQ multiplex PCR. The sample has fewer than 120,000 clones; 78% are singletons. Sample: PBMCs. These receptor sequences come from a woman in her 30s in good health and CMV-seronegative.

This clone was found once. The rearrangement joins TRBV4-3 to TRBJ1-2; maybe TRBD1 (6 bases). This CDR3 has 15 amino acids. Between the trimmed V and J ends, which lost 0 bases and 4 bases, there was a span of 12 bases. Germline lookup yields CDR1 LGHNA and CDR2 YSLEER. The CDR3 here is CASSQDPGRGYGYTF. The CDR3 DNA is TGCGCCAGCAGCCAAGATCCGGGCAGGGGCTATGGCTACACCTTC.

The rearrangement joins TRBV28 to TRBJ1-1, with TRBD1 matching over 7 bases. There are 16 residues in the CDR3. V gave up 6 bases and J gave up 5 bases; unmatched junction bases: 15. Looked up from germline, CDR1 is MDHEN and CDR2 is SYDVKM. The CDR3 loop is CASSHHVRGLWTEAFF. As DNA, the CDR3 is TGTGCCAGCAGCCACCACGTAAGGGGGCTTTGGACTGAAGCTTTCTTT.

The V and J genes are TRBV4-1 and TRBJ2-5; tentative D call: TRBD2 (5 bases). Germline assignment: CDR1 MGHRA and CDR2 YSYEKL. This CDR3 is built from 15 residues. Deletions cut 2 bases from V and 2 bases from J, with 12 bases between. The CDR3 DNA follows: TGCGCCAGCAGCCAACCCATTTCGGGGCAAGAGACCCAGTACTTC. Its translation: CASSQPISGQETQYF.

Written as DNA, the CDR3 is TGTGCCAGCAGCTTAGGGGGGGGTTTAGGAAACACCATATATTTT. It encodes CASSLGGGLGNTIYF. The chain links TRBV7-2 to TRBJ1-3, with D maybe TRBD1 (5 bases). The V gene's germline CDR1 is SGHTA and CDR2 FQGNSA. Deletions cut 1 base from V and 4 bases from J, with 11 bases between. This CDR3 is 15 amino acids long.

The rearrangement joins TRBV10-3 to TRBJ2-7; D may be TRBD1 (5 bases). V lost 4 bases to trimming and J lost 3 bases, with 13 bases between them. The CDR3 has 14 amino acids. The V gene's germline CDR1 is ENHRY and CDR2 SYGVKD. This chain's CDR3 is CAISGTDSFYEQYF. The CDR3 bases are TGTGCCATCAGTGGAACTGACAGCTTCTACGAGCAGTACTTC.

The genes are TRBV28 and TRBJ2-7; no firm D call. Trimming removed 7 bases at V and 4 bases at J, with 14 bases between. Germline V gives CDR1 MDHEN, CDR2 SYDVKM. This CDR3 has 13 residues. CDR3 sequence reads: CASTATSPYEQYF. CDR3 nucleotide sequence: TGTGCCAGCACAGCGACCTCGCCTTACGAGCAGTACTTC. Together with reference TRBV28 and TRBJ2-7, the CDR3 gives the full variable domain: DVKVTQSSRYLVKRTGEKVFLECVQDMDHENMFWYRQDPGLGLRLIYFSYDVKMKEKGDIPEGYSVSREKKERFSLILESASTNQTSMYLCASTATSPYEQYFGPGTRLTVT.

V gene TRBV6-5 combines with J gene TRBJ1-5, with D unclear. The V and J ends lost 2 bases and 2 bases respectively, with 4 bases between them. Germline-derived CDR1 and CDR2 are MNHEY and SVGAGI. This CDR3 comprises 13 residues. CDR3 in amino acids: CASSYAGNQPQHF. The CDR3 DNA reads TGTGCCAGCAGTTACGCGGGCAATCAGCCCCAGCATTTT.

The chain employs TRBV7-3 and TRBJ2-1; 7 nucleotides agree with TRBD2. Germline CDR1 reads SGHTA; CDR2 reads FQGTGA. The CDR3 spans 17 residues. Unmatched junction bases numbered 15, after V lost 4 bases and J lost 6 bases. The CDR3 sequence is CASSSQGGSVPGNEQFF. The CDR3 DNA is TGTGCCAGCAGCTCCCAGGGCGGGAGTGTTCCTGGCAATGAGCAGTTCTTC.

The chain combines TRBV2 with TRBJ2-5; D remains unclear. V lost 6 bases and J lost 4, with 15 bases in between. The CDR3 consists of 14 residues. Germline CDR1 SNHLY, CDR2 FYNNEI. Written as DNA, the CDR3 is TGTGCCAGCAGAGTAGAGGTAATGGGAGAGACCCAGTACTTC. Translated: CASRVEVMGETQYF.

This chain links TRBV6-1 with TRBJ2-1; the match to TRBD2 covers 16 bases. CDR3 length: 15 residues. Trimming removed 5 bases from V and 10 bases from J; junction bases left unmatched: 5. Germline V gene data show CDR1 as MNHNS and CDR2 as SASEGT. CDR3 in DNA: TGTGCCAGCAGTTTCCCGGGACTAGCGGGAGGGGAGCAGTTCTTC. Translation gives CASSFPGLAGGEQFF.

The chain has TRBV30 and TRBJ2-1; D is uncertain. CDR3 length equals 12 residues. Germline assignment: CDR1 GTSNPN and CDR2 SVGIG (reference sequence). V was cut by 3 bases and J by 8 bases, with 11 bases left in between. CDR3 sequence reads: CAWRVNNDEQFF. DNA for the CDR3: TGTGCCTGGAGGGTCAACAACGATGAGCAGTTCTTC.

The V gene is TRBV5-3, the J gene TRBJ2-7; D not certain. TRBV5-3 is sorted into the ORF group, with uncertain function. The V end was cut by 0 bases, the J end by 2 bases, with 12 bases between. CDR3 length: 15 amino acids. The CDR3 here is CARSLDRNKPYEQYF. CDR3 DNA sequence: TGTGCCAGAAGCTTGGACAGAAACAAGCCCTACGAGCAGTACTTC.

The rearrangement links TRBV7-9 to TRBJ2-1, with D perhaps TRBD2 (7 bases). Germline V gives CDR1 SEHNR, CDR2 FQNEAQ (reference sequence). Trimming took off 6 bases at V and 7 bases at J, with 22 bases between the two ends. The length of the CDR3 is 16 residues. The DNA for the CDR3 is TGTGCCAGCAGTAAAAGGGGGGGGTTCTCGGCGAATGAGCAGTTCTTC. Translating it yields CASSKRGGFSANEQFF.

This chain uses TRBV30 with TRBJ2-7, with TRBD2 identical over 8 bases. The CDR3 has 20 amino acids. The trim removed 2 bases at V and 1 base at J, leaving 22 bases unmatched. Germline V gene sequence: CDR1 GTSNPN, CDR2 SVGIG (reference sequence). The CDR3 DNA reads as TGTGCCTGGAGTAAAGGGAGGAATATACGACGGGAGGGCCGTTCCTACGAGCAGTACTTC. Translated, it gives CAWSKGRNIRREGRSYEQYF.

This chain links TRBV7-9 with TRBJ2-7; D unclear. Germline CDR1 SEHNR, CDR2 FQNEAQ (reference sequence). V lost 5 bases and J lost 5, with 7 bases in between. The CDR3 sequence is 11 residues long. CDR3 nucleotides: TGTGCCAGCAGCACCTACCACGAGCAGTACTTC. Translated: CASSTYHEQYF.

The V call is TRBV4-2, the J call TRBJ1-1; tentatively, D is TRBD1 (5 bases). V was cut by 0 bases and J by 3 bases, with 8 bases left in between. The CDR3 spans 14 residues. Germline V gene data show CDR1 as LGHNA and CDR2 as YNFKEQ. The CDR3 is CASSQDGGYTEAFF. The CDR3 bases are TGTGCCAGCAGCCAAGATGGGGGGTACACTGAAGCTTTCTTT.

About this clone itself: At one of its ends the junction is not consistent with the germline gene, which may arise from a read error. The chain carries TRBV2 and TRBJ2-7; 7 bases fit TRBD1. CDR3 length equals 15 residues. Germline V gives CDR1 SNHLY, CDR2 FYNNEI. As DNA, the CDR3 is TGTGCCAGCAGTAAAGCCGGGACAGCTAACTACGAGCAGTACTTC. Its protein is CASSKAGTANYEQYF.

This chain uses TRBV11-2 with TRBJ1-2; D is perhaps TRBD1 (6 bases). V was pared by 2 bases and J by 8 bases, with 15 bases between. CDR1 is SGHAT and CDR2 is FQNNGV in the germline V gene. The CDR3 has 14 residues. CDR3 sequence (DNA): TGTGCCAGCAGCTTAAACGGATGGCAGGGGGGCTACACCTTC. This translates into CASSLNGWQGGYTF. The variable domain in full, completed from reference TRBV11-2 and TRBJ1-2, reads EAGVAQSPRYKIIEKRQSVAFWCNPISGHATLYWYQQILGQGPKLLIQFQNNGVVDDSQLPKDRFSAERLKGVDSTLKIQPAKLEDSAVYLCASSLNGWQGGYTFGSGTRLTVV.

This clone appeared a few times. The gene calls are TRBV27 and TRBJ2-1, with TRBD1 matching over 7 bases. CDR3 length: 13 residues. The V gene's germline CDR1 is MNHEY and CDR2 SMNVEV (reference sequence). With V trimmed by 6 bases and J by 5 bases, 4 bases remained unmatched. The CDR3 region has the DNA TGTGCCAGCAGAAGACAGGGACACAATGAGCAGTTCTTC. It yields the protein CASRRQGHNEQFF.

This clone was detected a few times. The V and J genes are TRBV28 and TRBJ2-7, with a tentative D call TRBD2 (5 bases). The CDR3 is made up of 13 amino acids. Germline V gene data show CDR1 as MDHEN and CDR2 as SYDVKM. V lost 5 bases to trimming and J lost 5 bases, with 13 bases between them. This CDR3 is CASSVISSHEQYF. The CDR3 DNA reads as TGTGCCAGCAGTGTAATCTCTAGCCACGAGCAGTACTTC.

The V call is TRBV19, the J call TRBJ2-1, with TRBD2 matching over 7 bases. The CDR3 length is 13 residues. The V and J ends lost 1 base and 9 bases, in that order; junction bases with no gene match: 3. Germline-derived CDR1 and CDR2 are LNHDA and SQIVND (reference sequence). CDR3 bases: TGTGCCAGTAGTATAGTCACTAGCGCTGAGCAGTTCTTC. Residues: CASSIVTSAEQFF. Full variable domain (remainder filled in from reference TRBV19 and TRBJ2-1): DGGITQSPKYLFRKEGQNVTLSCEQNLNHDAMYWYRQDPGQGLRLIYYSQIVNDFQKGDIAEGYSVSREKKESFPLTVTSAQKNPTAFYLCASSIVTSAEQFFGPGTRLTVL.

The chain joins TRBV6-5 to TRBJ1-4; no clear D. The CDR3 is 13 residues long. CDR1 and CDR2 (germline): MNHEY, SVGAGI. Trimming shortened V by 5 bases and J by 7 bases, and 11 bases separated the two germline ends. The CDR3 is CASSVNSGEKLFF. In nucleotides, the CDR3 is TGTGCCAGCAGTGTCAATAGCGGTGAAAAACTGTTTTTT.

Written as DNA, the CDR3 is TGCGCCAGCAGCCAAGGCGGGGAAGCCAAAAACATTCAGTACTTC. Protein product: CASSQGGEAKNIQYF. This chain links TRBV4-1 with TRBJ2-4; TRBD2 might be the D (6 bases). The CDR3 spans 15 residues. Between the trimmed V and J ends, which lost 1 base and 0 bases, there was a span of 7 bases. Germline CDR1 MGHRA, CDR2 YSYEKL.

The CDR3 DNA is TGTGCCAGTAGTAGAAGGGGGCGAGGGGAGCTGTTTTTT. Its translation: CASSRRGRGELFF. V usage is TRBV19 and J usage is TRBJ2-2, with 7 nucleotides matching TRBD1. There are 13 residues in the CDR3. V lost 4 bases to trimming and J lost 8 bases; unmatched junction nucleotides: 4. CDR1 and CDR2 (germline): LNHDA, SQIVND (reference sequence).

The chain links TRBV4-1 to TRBJ1-2; tentatively, D is TRBD1 (6 bases). CDR1 is MGHRA, CDR2 YSYEKL, per germline. This CDR3 comprises 17 residues. V lost 0 bases, J lost 8 bases, and 22 bases lay in between. The CDR3 loop is CASSQDRWRGPAEGYTF. For the CDR3, the DNA is TGCGCCAGCAGCCAAGATAGGTGGCGGGGGCCCGCTGAGGGCTACACCTTC.

This clone has more than one count but fewer than ten. The V gene is TRBV15, the J gene TRBJ1-5; possible D gene TRBD1, 6 bases. CDR3 length equals 15 residues. V was cut by 3 bases and J by 7 bases, with 16 bases left in between. Germline assignment: CDR1 LNHNV and CDR2 YYDKDF (reference sequence). CDR3: CATSSERLGGQPQHF. The CDR3 DNA follows: TGTGCCACCAGCAGCGAAAGGTTAGGGGGACAGCCCCAGCATTTT.

The chain combines TRBV7-2 with TRBJ2-3, with TRBD2 matching over 10 bases. Germline V gene data show CDR1 as SGHTA and CDR2 as FQGNSA. CDR3 size: 19 residues. V lost 1 base to trimming and J lost 5 bases; unmatched junction nucleotides: 15. Here the CDR3 reads CASSLEFGSGRALGDTQYF. The CDR3 nucleotides are TGTGCCAGCAGCTTAGAGTTTGGGAGCGGGAGGGCCCTCGGAGATACGCAGTATTTT.

This chain links TRBV4-3 with TRBJ2-1, with 9 bases matching TRBD1. V was pared by 0 bases and J by 8 bases, with 8 bases of the junction left unmatched. Per germline, CDR1 LGHNA and CDR2 YSLEER. This CDR3 has 16 amino acids. The CDR3 loop reads CASSQDGGTGSDEQFF. The CDR3 bases are TGCGCCAGCAGCCAAGACGGCGGGACAGGGTCCGATGAGCAGTTCTTC.

The chain combines TRBV11-2 with TRBJ1-6; 9 nucleotides line up with TRBD1. Per germline, CDR1 SGHAT and CDR2 FQNNGV. V was clipped by 1 base and J by 9 bases; unmatched bases: 4. The CDR3 runs to 15 residues. CDR3 DNA sequence: TGTGCCAGCAGCTTAGTGGACAGGGGTAGTTCACCCCTCCACTTT. Protein sequence: CASSLVDRGSSPLHF.

V and J are TRBV5-1 and TRBJ1-4; D uncertain. Between the trimmed V and J ends, which lost 0 bases and 3 bases, there was a span of 3 bases. The CDR3 loop spans 13 amino acids. Looked up from germline, CDR1 is SGHRS and CDR2 is YFSETQ. CDR3 sequence: CASSLGPNEKLFF. CDR3 DNA sequence: TGCGCCAGCAGCTTGGGGCCTAATGAAAAACTGTTTTTT.

The sample holds one count of this clone. The CDR3 nucleotides are TGTGCCAGCTCACCAACCATGGGCGCAGATACGCAGTATTTT. Protein: CASSPTMGADTQYF. V and J are TRBV18 and TRBJ2-3; D remains ambiguous. V was cut by 2 bases and J by 4 bases, with 10 bases left in between. Germline CDR1 reads KGHSH; CDR2 reads LQKENI. CDR3 length: 14 residues.